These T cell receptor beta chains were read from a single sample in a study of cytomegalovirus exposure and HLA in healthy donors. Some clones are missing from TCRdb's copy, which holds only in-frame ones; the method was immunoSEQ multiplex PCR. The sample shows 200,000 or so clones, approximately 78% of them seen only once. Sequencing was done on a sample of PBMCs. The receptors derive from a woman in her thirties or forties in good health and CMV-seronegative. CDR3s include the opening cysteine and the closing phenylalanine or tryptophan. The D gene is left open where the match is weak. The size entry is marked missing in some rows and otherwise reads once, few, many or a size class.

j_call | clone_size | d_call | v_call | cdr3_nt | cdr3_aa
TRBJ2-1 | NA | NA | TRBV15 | TGTGCCACCAGCAGCCTAAGCTCCTACAATGAGCAGTTCTTC | CATSSLSSYNEQFF
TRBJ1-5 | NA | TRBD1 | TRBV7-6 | TGTGCCAGCAGTCTACAGGGGGCTCAGCCCCAGCATTTT | CASSLQGAQPQHF
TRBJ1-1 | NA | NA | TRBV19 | TGTGCCAGTACCCAACAGCAGAACACTGAAGCTTTCTTT | CASTQQQNTEAFF
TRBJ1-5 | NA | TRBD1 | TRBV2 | TGTGCCAGCAGTGATTACAGGGGGCGTAATCAGCCCCAGCATTTT | CASSDYRGRNQPQHF
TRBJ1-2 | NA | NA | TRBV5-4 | TGTGCCAGCAGCTTTTTCGGACAGCCCTACTATGGCTACACCTTC | CASSFFGQPYYGYTF
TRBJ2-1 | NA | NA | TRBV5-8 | TGTGCCAGCAGCGCCGGGACTCCTACCTACAATGAGCAGTTCTTC | CASSAGTPTYNEQFF
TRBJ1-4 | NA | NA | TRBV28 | TGTGCCAGCAGCTCGGACAGCCCAAATGAAAAACTGTTTTTT | CASSSDSPNEKLFF
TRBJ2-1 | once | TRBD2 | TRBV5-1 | TGCGCCAGCAGCTTGACTATAGCGGGAGGATTCAATGAGCAGTTCTTC | CASSLTIAGGFNEQFF
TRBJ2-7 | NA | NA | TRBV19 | TGTGCCAGTAGTCTCACTTCCTACGAGCAGTACTTC | CASSLTSYEQYF
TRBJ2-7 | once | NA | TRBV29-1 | TGCAGCGCCCAGGGCAATTCAAACTACGAGCAGTACTTC | CSAQGNSNYEQYF
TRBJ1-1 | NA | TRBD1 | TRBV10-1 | TGCGCCAGCAGTGAGTCGATCAGGGGGGACACTGAAGCTTTCTTT | CASSESIRGDTEAFF
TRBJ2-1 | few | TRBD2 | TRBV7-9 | TGTGCCAGCATCACGAGGGTTGGCGGGGGGGTCTCCTACAATGAGCAGTTCTTC | CASITRVGGGVSYNEQFF
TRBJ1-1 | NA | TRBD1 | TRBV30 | TGTGCCTGGACGAGTTGGGACAGGGGGACTGAAGCTTTCTTT | CAWTSWDRGTEAFF
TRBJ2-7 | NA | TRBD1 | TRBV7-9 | TGTGCCAGCAGCTTAGAGGGGGCAGATCTCTCCTACGAGCAGTACTTC | CASSLEGADLSYEQYF
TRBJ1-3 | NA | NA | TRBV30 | TGTGCCTGGAGTGTAGGGGGGGCCTCTGGAAACACCATATATTTT | CAWSVGGASGNTIYF
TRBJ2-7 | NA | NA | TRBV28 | TGTGCCAGCACCCCACAGGCCCCGGGCTACGAGCAGTACTTC | CASTPQAPGYEQYF
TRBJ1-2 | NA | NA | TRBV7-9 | TGTGCCAGCAGCTCGGGGGGGTGGCATGGCTACACCTTC | CASSSGGWHGYTF
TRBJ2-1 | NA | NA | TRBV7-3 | TGTGCCAGCAGCTCCGGGGGGCTTAGTGTCGGGCAGTTCTTC | CASSSGGLSVGQFF
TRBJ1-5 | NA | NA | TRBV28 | TGTGCCAGCACCGGGACTAATAGCAATCAGCCCCAGCATTTT | CASTGTNSNQPQHF
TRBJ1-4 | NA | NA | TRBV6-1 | TGTGCCAGCAGTGAAGGTGGGGGGAACCATGAAAAACTGTTTTTT | CASSEGGGNHEKLFF
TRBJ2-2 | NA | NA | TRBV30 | TGTGCCTGGAGTATTTTGGCGGGGAACACCGGGGAGCTGTTTTTT | CAWSILAGNTGELFF
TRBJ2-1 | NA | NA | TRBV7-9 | TGTGCCAGCAGCTCGCGCGTTTGGGCCGTGGATGAGCAGTTCTTC | CASSSRVWAVDEQFF
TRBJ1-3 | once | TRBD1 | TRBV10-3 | TGTGCCATCTCCGGGACAGGGATCGATCCCCTTAACACCATATATTTT | CAISGTGIDPLNTIYF
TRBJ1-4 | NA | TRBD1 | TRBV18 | TGTGCCAGCTCACGATTGCGACAGGGTAATGAAAAACTGTTTTTT | CASSRLRQGNEKLFF
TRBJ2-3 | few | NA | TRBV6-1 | TGTGCCAGCAGTGACAGGTGGCTAGATACGCAGTATTTT | CASSDRWLDTQYF
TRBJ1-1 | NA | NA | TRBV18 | TGTGCCAGCTCACCGCAGGGAGGTGTTCTTGGAAGGGCTGAAGCTTTCTTT | CASSPQGGVLGRAEAFF
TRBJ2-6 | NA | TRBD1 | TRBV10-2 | TGCGCCAGCAAAGTTACAGGGGGAACTGGGGCCAACGTCCTGACTTTC | CASKVTGGTGANVLTF
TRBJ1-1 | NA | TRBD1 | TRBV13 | TGTGCCAGCAGCTTACTCAGGACAGGGGCCCCGAACACTGAAGCTTTCTTT | CASSLLRTGAPNTEAFF
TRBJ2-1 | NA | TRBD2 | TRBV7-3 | TGTGCCAGCAGCCCCGAAGCGGGAGGCTACAATGAGCAGTTCTTC | CASSPEAGGYNEQFF
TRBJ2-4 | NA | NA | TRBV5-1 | TGCGCCAGCAGCTTGGTAACGGGAACACTAGCCAAAAACATTCAGTACTTC | CASSLVTGTLAKNIQYF
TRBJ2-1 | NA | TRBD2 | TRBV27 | TGTGCCAGCAGTTTCTTAGCGGGAGGGCCAAATGAGCAGTTCTTC | CASSFLAGGPNEQFF
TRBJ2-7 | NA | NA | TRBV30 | TGTGCCTGGAGACCGCCAGGGTTTTCCTACGAGCAGTACTTC | CAWRPPGFSYEQYF
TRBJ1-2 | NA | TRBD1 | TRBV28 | TGTGCCAGCAGTTTGTACGGGACAGATTGGGGGGGCTACACCTTC | CASSLYGTDWGGYTF
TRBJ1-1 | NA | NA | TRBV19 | TGTGCCAGTAGCCGACAGAGAAAAGCTTTCTTT | CASSRQRKAFF
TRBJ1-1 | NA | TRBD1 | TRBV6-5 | TGTGCCAGCAGGCCTGACAGGGTGGGGAACACTGAAGCTTTCTTT | CASRPDRVGNTEAFF
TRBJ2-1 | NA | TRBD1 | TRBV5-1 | TGCGCCAGCAGCTTGGGGGGACAGTCCTACAATGAGCAGTTCTTC | CASSLGGQSYNEQFF
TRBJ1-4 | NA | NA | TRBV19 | TGTGCCAGTATGATACGGGGGGCAACTAATGAAAAACTGTTTTTT | CASMIRGATNEKLFF
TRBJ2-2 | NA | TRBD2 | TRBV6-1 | TGTGCCAGCACGCCGGGACTAGCGGTCACCGGGGAGCTGTTTTTT | CASTPGLAVTGELFF
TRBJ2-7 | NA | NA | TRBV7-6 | TGTGCCAGCTCGGAGGTCCCAGCCTACGAGCAGTACTTC | CASSEVPAYEQYF
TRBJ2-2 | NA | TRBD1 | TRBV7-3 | TGTGCCAGCAGCCCGACCCAACAGGGGGCGAATTTGGCCGGGGAGCTGTTTTTT | CASSPTQQGANLAGELFF
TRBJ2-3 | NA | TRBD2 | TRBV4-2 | TGTGCCAGCAGCCCGGGACTAGACTCAGATACGCAGTATTTT | CASSPGLDSDTQYF
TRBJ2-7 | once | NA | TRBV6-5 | TGTGCCAGCAGTTACAGTATTTCGGCTAGATTCTACGAGCAGTACTTC | CASSYSISARFYEQYF
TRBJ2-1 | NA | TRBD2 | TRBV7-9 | TGTGCCAGCAGCTTCCGGGGGGTGAATGAGCAGTTCTTC | CASSFRGVNEQFF
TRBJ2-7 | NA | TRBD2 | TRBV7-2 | TGTGCCAGCAGCTTCACCGGGACTAGCGCCTCCTACGAGCAGTACTTC | CASSFTGTSASYEQYF
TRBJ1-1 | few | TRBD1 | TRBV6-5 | TGTGCCAGCCTGAGGGGGCAGGGTGGCACTGAAGCTTTCTTT | CASLRGQGGTEAFF